This note documents a single TCR beta chain sequence. Its specificity is not known. The sample belongs to a study of blood T cells in healthy people across ages. For the second PCR, which ran for roughly 6 to 12 cycles, a sample-barcoded 5' primer and a J-beta primer mix were used. Each cDNA molecule was tagged by a template-switch adaptor that had 12 random nucleotides. Each CDR3 protein gets one entry after TCRdb re-called the 5' RACE reads with MiXCR. In the table there are 650,000 to 1,000,000 distinct CDR3 sequences, 46% of which are singletons. The CDR3 has 14 residues. The V gene lost 4 bases and the J gene lost 8 bases, with 17 bases spanning the gap. Points from the study as a whole: Comparison with aged donors showed that long-lived donors had more naive CD4+ cells and higher diversity. In older individuals, TCR beta diversity per million T cells was lower, falling roughly linearly with age.

This chain connects TRBV12-3 or TRBV12-4 to TRBJ1-2, with D perhaps matching TRBD1 (5 bases). The TCR comes from a man older than 75 in good health. Specimen: blood. The CDR3 reads CASSSTRGEGGYTF. The CDR3 region has the DNA TGTGCCAGCAGTTCCACCCGGGGCGAGGGGGGCTACACCTTC.